These 2 T cell receptor beta chains came from one sample sequenced in a study of blood T cell repertoires in COVID-19. The protocol was immunoSEQ multiplex PCR, while the TCRdb copy is restricted to in-frame clones and leaves out a portion. The sample holds approximately 300,000 clones, roughly 90% seen once. The sequencing sample was made of PBMCs or T cells enriched from blood (not recorded which). These receptors came from a woman under 40 who had recovered from COVID-19.

In regard to this clone: The sample holds other DNA sequences that translate to the same CDR3. This rearrangement joins TRBV28 to TRBJ1-2; 11 nucleotides align to TRBD1. Germline assignment: CDR1 MDHEN and CDR2 SYDVKM. The CDR3 is 14 amino acids. J was trimmed by 4 bases and V by 2 bases; bases with no gene match: 0. CDR3 residues: CASSLGQGAYGYTF. The CDR3 DNA reads as TGTGCCAGCAGTTTAGGACAGGGGGCCTATGGCTACACCTTC.

This chain connects TRBV5-1 to TRBJ2-1, with D uncertain. With 7 bases removed from V and 0 bases from J, the gap between germline ends came to 8 bases. The CDR3 loop spans 13 amino acids. CDR1 is SGHRS, CDR2 YFSETQ, per germline. CDR3 bases: TGCGCCAGCGCGCCAAGCTCCTACAATGAGCAGTTCTTC. Protein sequence: CASAPSSYNEQFF.